Shown below are 27 T cell receptor beta chains from a single sample sequenced in a study of blood T cell repertoires in COVID-19. TCRdb keeps only in-frame clones here, not all; method: immunoSEQ multiplex PCR. The data contain 120,000 to 150,000 clones, about 80% of them seen just once; the ten biggest clones take up under 4.5%. Sequenced: PBMCs or T cells enriched from blood (not recorded which). Receptors originate from a man aged 45-65 years in a cohort exposed to, infected with or recovered from COVID-19 (not recorded which).

The chain links TRBV5-6 to TRBJ2-7; TRBD1 matches 10 bases. This CDR3 is built from 14 residues. The germline gives CDR1 SGHDT, CDR2 YYEEEE. The trim removed 3 bases at V and 9 bases at J, leaving 9 bases unmatched. The CDR3 spells CASSWGQGRVGQYF. CDR3 DNA: TGTGCCAGCAGCTGGGGACAGGGGAGAGTTGGGCAGTACTTC.

The J gene is TRBJ2-7, the V gene TRBV9; 12 positions match TRBD2. Germline assignment: CDR1 SGDLS and CDR2 YYNGEE. The CDR3 length is 14 residues. J was trimmed by 7 bases and V by 1 base; bases with no gene match: 3. The CDR3 bases are TGTGCCAGCAGCGTACTAGCGGGAGGGCAAGAGCAGTACTTC. Translating gives CASSVLAGGQEQYF.

The chain uses TRBV9 and TRBJ2-7, with 8 bases lining up with TRBD2. The V and J ends lost 4 bases and 6 bases, in that order; junction bases with no gene match: 6. Germline CDR1 and CDR2: SGDLS and YYNGEE. This CDR3 region has 13 residues. This CDR3 reads CASSKRLASEQYF. CDR3 sequence (DNA): TGTGCCAGCAGCAAAAGACTAGCGAGCGAGCAGTACTTC.

This chain uses TRBV7-8 with TRBJ1-5; D perhaps matches TRBD1 (6 bases). Germline V gene sequence: CDR1 SGHVS, CDR2 FQNEAQ. This CDR3 spans 13 amino acids. Deletions cut 7 bases from V and 3 bases from J, with 10 bases between. CDR3 coding DNA: TGTGCCAGCACCGGGACACCCAATCAGCCCCAGCATTTT. Translated: CASTGTPNQPQHF. Full variable domain (rest looked up from reference TRBV7-8 and TRBJ1-5): GAGVSQSPRYKVAKRGQDVALRCDPISGHVSLFWYQQALGQGPEFLTYFQNEAQLDKSGLPSDRFFAERPEGSVSTLKIQRTQQEDSAVYLCASTGTPNQPQHFGDGTRLSIL.

The chain is built from TRBV19 and TRBJ2-1; 8 positions agree with TRBD1. The germline CDR1 and CDR2 sequences are LNHDA and SQIVND (reference sequence). V was clipped by 5 bases and J by 2 bases; unmatched bases: 5. The length of the CDR3 is 15 residues. The CDR3 DNA reads as TGTGCCAGTAGTCGAAGGACAGGGACCTACAATGAGCAGTTCTTC. It codes for CASSRRTGTYNEQFF.

This clone appeared once. This chain uses TRBV5-1 with TRBJ1-3, with D possibly TRBD1 on 6 matching bases. This CDR3 comprises 15 residues. Germline loops: CDR1 SGHRS, CDR2 YFSETQ. Trimming removed 0 bases from V and 5 bases from J, with 12 bases in between. CDR3 nucleotide sequence: TGCGCCAGCAGCTTGGACAGGGAAGTAAGAAACACCATATATTTT. It yields the protein CASSLDREVRNTIYF.

This clone was seen once. This chain connects TRBV12-3 or TRBV12-4 to TRBJ2-7, with 9 positions matching TRBD1. V shed 6 bases and J 3 bases; nucleotides not matched to a gene: 3. This CDR3 spans 13 amino acids. This chain's CDR3 is CASRGTGYYEQYF. For the CDR3, the DNA is TGTGCCAGCAGGGGGACAGGGTACTACGAGCAGTACTTC.

J is TRBJ1-2 and V is TRBV7-2; D is perhaps TRBD1 (5 bases). Trimming removed 4 bases from V and 2 bases from J, with 8 bases in between. From germline, CDR1 is SGHTA and CDR2 FQGNSA. This CDR3 contains 13 residues. The DNA for the CDR3 is TGTGCCAGCAGCTCCGGGGGGAACTATGGCTACACCTTC. The encoded protein is CASSSGGNYGYTF.

The chain recombines TRBV5-6 with TRBJ2-5, with 14 bases matching TRBD2. The germline V gene encodes CDR1 SGHDT and CDR2 YYEEEE. There are 16 residues in the CDR3. J lost 5 bases, V lost 0 bases, and 3 bases had no gene match. The CDR3 nucleotides read TGTGCCAGCAGCTTGGGGACTAGCGGGAGGACGGAGACCCAGTACTTC. Translating gives CASSLGTSGRTETQYF.

The chain is built from TRBV7-6 and TRBJ2-7; 8 nucleotides match TRBD2. The V gene end was trimmed by 5 bases and the J gene end by 4 bases; junction bases not matched to a gene: 4. Per germline, CDR1 SGHVS and CDR2 FNYEAQ. The CDR3 is 13 residues long. The CDR3 spells CASSPGGGYEQYF. As DNA, the CDR3 is TGTGCCAGCAGCCCCGGCGGGGGGTACGAGCAGTACTTC.

The gene calls are TRBV2 and TRBJ1-2, with 10 bases that match TRBD1. V was pared by 4 bases and J by 7 bases, with 6 bases of the junction left unmatched. Looked up from germline, CDR1 is SNHLY and CDR2 is FYNNEI. This CDR3 region has 14 residues. The CDR3 bases are TGTGCCAGCAGTGCAACGACAGGGGGCGGTGGCTACACCTTC. Translated, it gives CASSATTGGGGYTF.

Written as DNA, the CDR3 is TGTGCCAGCAGCCAGACAGTGGGAAACTATGGCTACACCTTC. As protein: CASSQTVGNYGYTF. The chain carries TRBV2 and TRBJ1-2, with D possibly TRBD1 on 5 matching bases. From germline, CDR1 is SNHLY and CDR2 FYNNEI. Trimming took off 6 bases at V and 2 bases at J, with 13 bases between the two ends. The CDR3 extends over 14 amino acids. The full variable domain, rest sourced from reference TRBV2 and TRBJ1-2, is EPEVTQTPSHQVTQMGQEVILRCVPISNHLYFYWYRQILGQKVEFLVSFYNNEISEKSEIFDDQFSVERPDGSNFTLKIRSTKLEDSAMYFCASSQTVGNYGYTFGSGTRLTVV.

J is TRBJ1-2 and V is TRBV23-1; D uncertain. TRBV23-1 is noted as an ORF with a role that remains uncertain. The CDR3 spans 14 residues. Trimming cost V 3 bases and J 8 bases, with 16 bases left between them. The CDR3 loop is CASSHLVPQMGYTF. The CDR3 nucleotides read TGCGCCAGCAGTCACCTCGTCCCCCAGATGGGCTACACCTTC.

V and J are TRBV24-1 and TRBJ2-1, with TRBD2 matching 12 bases. Germline values: CDR1 KGHDR, CDR2 SFDVKD. The CDR3 extends over 17 amino acids. V was clipped by 4 bases and J by 7 bases; unmatched bases: 10. In DNA, the CDR3 is TGTGCCACCAGTGACCCTAAGACTAGCGGGAGTCCAAATGAGCAGTTCTTC. Protein: CATSDPKTSGSPNEQFF.

The J gene is TRBJ2-7, the V gene TRBV10-3, with D maybe TRBD1 (6 bases). This CDR3 comprises 13 residues. The V and J ends lost 3 bases and 7 bases respectively, with 13 bases between them. CDR1 is ENHRY, CDR2 SYGVKD, per germline. CDR3 nucleotide sequence: TGTGCCATCAGTGACCAGGGGCTAGGGGAGCAGTACTTC. Translated: CAISDQGLGEQYF.

The chain recombines TRBV3-1 (or the pseudogene TRBV3-2) with TRBJ1-6; D uncertain. Germline V lookup: CDR1 LGHDT, CDR2 YNNKEL (reference sequence). V dropped 0 bases and J dropped 2 bases, with 11 bases sitting between them. There are 17 residues in the CDR3. CDR3: CASSQEGSGTYNSPLHF. The CDR3 nucleotides read TGTGCCAGCAGCCAAGAGGGGAGCGGAACCTATAATTCACCCCTCCACTTT.

This chain connects TRBV19 to TRBJ1-5; D is perhaps TRBD1 (6 bases). Germline-derived CDR1 and CDR2 are LNHDA and SQIVND (reference sequence). The CDR3 is made up of 16 amino acids. V was clipped by 1 base and J by 4 bases, with 14 bases between them. The chain's CDR3 is CASSIGGGFGNQPQHF. The CDR3 nucleotides read TGTGCCAGTAGTATAGGTGGGGGCTTTGGGAATCAGCCCCAGCATTTT.

V and J are TRBV9 and TRBJ1-2, with D perhaps TRBD1 (5 bases). The CDR3 runs to 14 residues. Germline lookup yields CDR1 SGDLS and CDR2 YYNGEE. The V and J ends lost 0 bases and 3 bases respectively, with 9 bases between them. The CDR3 region has the DNA TGTGCCAGCAGCGTAGGCGACAGCGACTATGGCTACACCTTC. The encoded protein is CASSVGDSDYGYTF.

The chain uses TRBV3-1 (or the pseudogene TRBV3-2) and TRBJ1-2; D ambiguous. The CDR3 is 18 amino acids. Per the germline V gene, CDR1 is LGHDT and CDR2 is YNNKEL (reference sequence). V shed 2 bases and J shed 8 bases, with 27 bases lying between them. The CDR3, as DNA: TGTGCCAGCAGCCAAATAATCGGGGAGGTTGACCCCGACCAAGGCTACACCTTC. Translating it yields CASSQIIGEVDPDQGYTF.

V gene TRBV19 combines with J gene TRBJ2-3; 7 positions agree with TRBD1. The trim removed 5 bases at V and 1 base at J, leaving 9 bases unmatched. The CDR3 has 16 residues. Germline assignment: CDR1 LNHDA and CDR2 SQIVND (reference sequence). Written as DNA, the CDR3 is TGTGCCAGTAGTCTCCGGACAGGAAAAGGCACAGATACGCAGTATTTT. It codes for CASSLRTGKGTDTQYF.

The CDR3 reads CASTADSGTIYF. CDR3 nucleotides: TGTGCCAGCACCGCCGATTCGGGGACCATATATTTT. The chain carries TRBV6-5 and TRBJ1-3; D not resolved. This CDR3 is 12 amino acids long. Looked up from germline, CDR1 is MNHEY and CDR2 is SVGAGI. V lost 7 bases and J lost 10, with 14 bases in between.

V and J are TRBV10-3 and TRBJ2-3; 14 bases align to TRBD2. The V and J ends lost 6 bases and 2 bases, in that order; junction bases with no gene match: 13. The CDR3 runs to 19 residues. The germline V gene has CDR1 ENHRY and CDR2 SYGVKD. DNA of the CDR3: TGTGCCATCAGGGGCGCGCGTGGGACTAGCGGGGGCTTCACAGATACGCAGTATTTT. Translating it yields CAIRGARGTSGGFTDTQYF.

V usage is TRBV5-6 and J usage is TRBJ1-1, with 10 bases identical to TRBD1. Germline values: CDR1 SGHDT, CDR2 YYEEEE. V dropped 4 bases and J dropped 3; count of bases not matched to a gene: 9. The CDR3 runs 16 residues. The CDR3 sequence is CASSGGTGDLYTEAFF. In DNA, the CDR3 is TGTGCCAGCAGCGGCGGGACAGGGGATTTGTACACTGAAGCTTTCTTT.

The V gene is TRBV30, the J gene TRBJ1-2, with 8 bases aligning to TRBD1. Germline CDR1 GTSNPN, CDR2 SVGIG (reference sequence). V lost 0 bases and J lost 8; bases outside the gene matches: 8. The CDR3 has 14 amino acids. CDR3 bases: TGTGCCTGGAGTGTAAAGGACAGGGCGCCCGGCTACACCTTC. It specifies CAWSVKDRAPGYTF.

V is TRBV28 and J is TRBJ1-1, with D unresolved. Trimming pared 5 bases from V and 0 bases from J, leaving 13 bases between. This CDR3 has 15 residues. Germline CDR1 reads MDHEN; CDR2 reads SYDVKM. CDR3 amino acids: CASSPARGLNTEAFF. The CDR3 nucleotides read TGTGCCAGCAGTCCAGCACGAGGATTGAACACTGAAGCTTTCTTT.

The chain carries TRBV14 and TRBJ1-2; D possibly corresponds to TRBD1 (6 bases). The CDR3 length is 14 residues. The V gene's germline CDR1 is SGHDN and CDR2 FVKESK. V lost 1 base, J lost 8 bases, and 14 bases lay in between. In nucleotides, the CDR3 is TGTGCCAGCAGCCAAGTCCGGGGGGCGAGCGGCTACACCTTC. Translating gives CASSQVRGASGYTF.

The chain links TRBV6-5 to TRBJ2-7; 9 bases match TRBD1. The CDR3 runs to 15 residues. Trimming cost V 4 bases and J 5 bases; bases outside gene matches: 9. CDR1 is MNHEY and CDR2 is SVGAGI in the germline V gene. The CDR3 sequence is CASSSTGGGRNEQYF. In DNA form, the CDR3 reads TGTGCCAGCAGTTCCACAGGGGGCGGAAGAAACGAGCAGTACTTC.